This T cell receptor beta chain was profiled in a study of neurological immune-mediated disorders. This clonotype was observed many times. The sorted libraries drew on 950,000 to 1,000,000 T cells that were CD4+ or CD8+. The germline V gene encodes CDR1 MNHEY and CDR2 SMNVEV (reference sequence). Germline trimming cut 6 bases from V and 2 bases from J; bases unmatched to any gene: 13. The CDR3 is 19 amino acids. By 5'RACE with 10-nucleotide random UMIs, the cDNA was made. Over 190 million TCR-beta sequences from 15-18 subjects came from every sequencing run. TCRdb analysed the 5' RACE reads with MiXCR anew, one entry per CDR3 protein. The data contain some 30,000 distinct CDR3 sequences, approximately 5% of them singletons.

The sample taken for sequencing was CD4+ T cells from blood. The V call is TRBV27, the J call TRBJ2-6; 10 bases fit TRBD1. The TCR was taken from a woman between 45 and 60 years old in good health. The CDR3 reads CASSRPPGTGVPGANVLTF. CDR3 nucleotides: TGTGCCAGCAGCAGACCTCCCGGGACAGGGGTTCCTGGGGCCAACGTCCTGACTTTC.